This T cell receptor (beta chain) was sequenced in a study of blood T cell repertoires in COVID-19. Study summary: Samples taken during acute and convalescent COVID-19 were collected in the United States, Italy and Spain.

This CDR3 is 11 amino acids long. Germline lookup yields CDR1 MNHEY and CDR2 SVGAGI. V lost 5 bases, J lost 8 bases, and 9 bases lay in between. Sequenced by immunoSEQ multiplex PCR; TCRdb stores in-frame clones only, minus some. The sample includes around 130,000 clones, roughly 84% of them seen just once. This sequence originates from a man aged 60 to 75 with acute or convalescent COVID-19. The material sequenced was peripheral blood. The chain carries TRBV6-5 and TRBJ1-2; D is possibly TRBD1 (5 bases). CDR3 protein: CASSQGSGYTF. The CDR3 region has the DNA TGTGCCAGCAGTCAGGGAAGCGGCTACACCTTC.